One sample yielded the 23 T cell receptor beta chains listed below, sequenced in a study of blood T cell repertoires in COVID-19. TCRdb's copy holds only in-frame clones and misses some; the assay was immunoSEQ multiplex PCR. In the table there are fewer than 250,000 clones, less than 90% of which are singletons. What was sequenced was peripheral blood. These receptors were obtained from a woman older than 75 with COVID-19, enrolled during active disease.

The CDR3 nucleotides read TGTGCCAGCAGCCCTGGACAGCGAGTCTATGGCTACACCTTC. Protein sequence: CASSPGQRVYGYTF. The genes are TRBV3-1 (or the pseudogene TRBV3-2) and TRBJ1-2, with D possibly TRBD1 on 6 matching bases. Trimming took 4 bases from V and 4 from J, leaving 13 bases between them. Germline CDR1 and CDR2: LGHDT and YNNKEL (reference sequence). CDR3 size: 14 residues.

This clone was detected only a few times. The chain has TRBV5-6 and TRBJ1-4; no reliable D call. V lost 4 bases, J lost 6 bases, and 13 bases lay in between. Germline CDR1 is SGHDT and CDR2 is YYEEEE. This CDR3 spans 14 amino acids. CDR3 sequence (DNA): TGTGCCAGCAGCCGGGATCCTCTGGATGAAAAACTGTTTTTT. It yields the protein CASSRDPLDEKLFF.

The sample holds a few counts of this clone. V and J are TRBV23-1 and TRBJ2-1; tentatively, D is TRBD2 (5 bases). TRBV23-1 has ORF status, its function being uncertain. The CDR3 spans 16 residues. The ends were cut back, 2 bases at V and 2 bases at J, with 13 bases in the middle. CDR3 sequence (DNA): TGCGCCAGCAGTCAACCCGACGGGGAGCCCTACAATGAGCAGTTCTTC. This sequence encodes CASSQPDGEPYNEQFF.

This sequence joins TRBV2 and TRBJ1-4; D not resolved. Trimming removed 7 bases at V and 3 bases at J, with 21 bases between. Germline V gene lookup returns CDR1 SNHLY and CDR2 FYNNEI. The CDR3 consists of 17 residues. The CDR3 here is CASMVRTGKRSNEKLFF. The CDR3 region has the DNA TGTGCCAGCATGGTAAGGACGGGAAAAAGGTCTAATGAAAAACTGTTTTTT.

V is TRBV30 and J is TRBJ1-5; a weak D match, TRBD1 (5 bases). CDR3 size: 13 residues. The germline V gene encodes CDR1 GTSNPN and CDR2 SVGIG (reference sequence). Trimming pared 0 bases from V and 4 bases from J, leaving 7 bases between. Written as DNA, the CDR3 is TGTGCCTGGAGTGTACAGGATAATCAGCCCCAGCATTTT. It is translated as CAWSVQDNQPQHF.

The count of this clone is one. V is TRBV6-2 or TRBV6-3 and J is TRBJ1-5; 8 bases are a match to TRBD1. The CDR3 has 19 amino acids. The germline V gene has CDR1 MNHEY and CDR2 SVGEGT. V shed 3 bases, J shed 1 base, and the junction held 14 bases outside the gene matches. The CDR3 DNA reads TGTGCCAGCAGTTATGTTCAGTGGGCAGGGGGCGAAAGCAATCAGCCCCAGCATTTT. Amino acids: CASSYVQWAGGESNQPQHF.

The chain is built from TRBV2 and TRBJ1-5, with D possibly being TRBD1 (6 bases). Germline CDR1 reads SNHLY; CDR2 reads FYNNEI. The CDR3 sequence is 14 residues long. V was shortened by 6 bases and J by 3 bases, with 12 bases between the two germline ends. The CDR3 DNA follows: TGTGCCAGCAGCCAGGGGAGCCTCAATCAGCCCCAGCATTTT. This translates into CASSQGSLNQPQHF.

The chain recombines TRBV15 with TRBJ2-1; 12 positions match TRBD2. From germline, CDR1 is LNHNV and CDR2 YYDKDF (reference sequence). The length of the CDR3 is 18 residues. V dropped 0 bases and J dropped 6; count of bases not matched to a gene: 9. CDR3 sequence reads: CATSRDPGSSGGGNEQFF. The CDR3 coding sequence is TGTGCCACCAGCAGAGATCCTGGATCTAGCGGGGGGGGCAATGAGCAGTTCTTC.

The CDR3 DNA reads as TGCGCCAGCAGCTTGGGTTACGCGGGGGCCAATGAGCAGTTCTTC. Its protein product is CASSLGYAGANEQFF. This chain joins TRBV5-1 and TRBJ2-1; TRBD2 is a possible D gene (7 bases). V lost 0 bases, J lost 6 bases, and 13 bases lay in between. Germline CDR1 reads SGHRS; CDR2 reads YFSETQ. The CDR3 runs to 15 residues.

The chain combines TRBV7-2 with TRBJ1-3; D might be TRBD1 (5 bases). Germline V CDR1 and CDR2: SGHTA, FQGNSA. This CDR3 has 15 amino acids. V lost 0 bases and J 4 bases, leaving 10 bases between the germline ends. CDR3 protein: CASSLAQGGGNTIYF. The CDR3 region has the DNA TGTGCCAGCAGCTTAGCGCAGGGTGGGGGAAACACCATATATTTT.

This clone has only one observation. The gene calls are TRBV6-6 and TRBJ1-3; 8 positions agree with TRBD1. Unmatched junction bases numbered 0, after V lost 6 bases and J lost 2 bases. Germline V gene lookup returns CDR1 MNHNY and CDR2 SVGAGI (reference sequence). The CDR3 has 13 amino acids. CDR3 sequence (DNA): TGTGCCAGCAGACAGGGGGCTGGAAACACCATATATTTT. Residues: CASRQGAGNTIYF.

This clone was observed a single time. V gene TRBV19 combines with J gene TRBJ1-6; 7 positions agree with TRBD1. Germline V gene lookup returns CDR1 LNHDA and CDR2 SQIVND (reference sequence). The CDR3 runs 16 residues. The V and J ends lost 5 bases and 5 bases, in that order; junction bases with no gene match: 9. This CDR3 is CASSSNRQGNNSPLHF. The DNA for the CDR3 is TGTGCCAGTAGTTCGAACCGACAGGGCAATAATTCACCCCTCCACTTT.

CDR3 bases: TGTGCCAGCAGCGCCGGGACAGGAATCGAAGAGACCCAGTACTTC. As protein: CASSAGTGIEETQYF. The chain has TRBV4-2 and TRBJ2-5; TRBD1 matches 8 bases. Germline CDR1 and CDR2: LGHNA and YNFKEQ. The V segment lost 5 bases and the J segment 3 bases; nucleotides outside the gene matches: 8. The CDR3 runs 15 residues.

The J gene is TRBJ1-4, the V gene TRBV5-8, with D possibly being TRBD1 (6 bases). The CDR3 has 15 amino acids. Germline V CDR1 and CDR2: SGHTS, YDEGEE. Trimming shortened V by 3 bases and J by 4 bases, and 13 bases separated the two germline ends. The CDR3 DNA reads TGTGCCAGCAGCTATCAGGGGCAGTATAATGAAAAACTGTTTTTT. Translation gives CASSYQGQYNEKLFF.

The CDR3 DNA is TGTGCCAGCAGTGGAATATCGACAGCCAGCAATCAGCCCCAGCATTTT. It translates to CASSGISTASNQPQHF. The V and J genes are TRBV6-1 and TRBJ1-5; tentatively, D is TRBD1 (5 bases). V dropped 4 bases and J dropped 1 base, with 14 bases sitting between them. The germline V gene encodes CDR1 MNHNS and CDR2 SASEGT. CDR3 length: 16 residues.

To note about this clone: This sample includes further DNA sequences coding for the same CDR3. The CDR3 nucleotides read TGTGCCAGCAGCTTGGCAGGGAGCGGGGAAAAACTGTTTTTT. The encoded protein is CASSLAGSGEKLFF. The gene calls are TRBV5-4 and TRBJ1-4, with a tentative D call TRBD1 (5 bases). The CDR3 is 14 residues long. V was clipped by 0 bases and J by 8 bases, with 11 bases between them. CDR1 is SGHNT, CDR2 YYREEE, per germline (reference sequence). Full variable domain (rest looked up from reference TRBV5-4 and TRBJ1-4): ETGVTQSPTHLIKTRGQQVTLRCSSQSGHNTVSWYQQALGQGPQFIFQYYREEENGRGNFPPRFSGLQFPNYSSELNVNALELDDSALYLCASSLAGSGEKLFFGSGTQLSVL.

The chain links TRBV11-2 to TRBJ1-3; TRBD1 matches 8 bases. Germline CDR1 reads SGHAT; CDR2 reads FQNNGV. With 3 bases clipped from V and 9 bases from J, the junction kept 1 base outside the gene matches. The length of the CDR3 is 12 residues. The CDR3 nucleotides are TGTGCCAGCAGCTTGGACAGGGTCACCATATATTTT. Amino acid sequence: CASSLDRVTIYF.

The chain couples TRBV29-1 to TRBJ1-2, with 10 positions matching TRBD1. CDR1 and CDR2 (germline): SQVTM, ANQGSEA. CDR3 length equals 16 residues. J gave up 8 bases and V 6 bases, and 18 bases lay outside the gene matches. The CDR3 region has the DNA TGCAGCGTAGATGGGACAGGGGCCCCGTATTCGGAGGGCTACACCTTC. It yields the protein CSVDGTGAPYSEGYTF. Supplemented by reference TRBV29-1 and TRBJ1-2, the full variable domain reads SAVISQKPSRDICQRGTSLTIQCQVDSQVTMMFWYRQQPGQSLTLIATANQGSEATYESGFVIDKFPISRPNLTFSTLTVSNMSPEDSSIYLCSVDGTGAPYSEGYTFGSGTRLTVV.

The genes are TRBV20-1 and TRBJ2-3, with 12 bases aligning to TRBD2. V was clipped by 3 bases and J by 2 bases; unmatched bases: 15. Germline V gives CDR1 DFQATT, CDR2 SNEGSKA (reference sequence). The CDR3 is 19 residues long. The CDR3: CSASAPPQLAGGNTDTQYF. The CDR3, as DNA: TGCAGTGCTAGTGCCCCCCCCCAACTAGCGGGGGGAAACACAGATACGCAGTATTTT.

The CDR3 sequence: CASSGTGAVYGYTF. As DNA, the CDR3 is TGCGCCAGCAGCGGGACAGGGGCAGTCTATGGCTACACCTTC. The chain joins TRBV5-1 to TRBJ1-2; 10 bases fit TRBD1. The CDR3 totals 14 residues. Germline-derived CDR1 and CDR2 are SGHRS and YFSETQ. V shed 4 bases, J shed 4 bases, and the junction held 4 bases outside the gene matches.

The chain uses TRBV12-5 and TRBJ1-1, with TRBD1 matching over 9 bases. Per the germline V gene, CDR1 is LGHNT and CDR2 is FRNRAP. V was pared by 6 bases and J by 3 bases, with 14 bases of the junction left unmatched. The CDR3 loop spans 17 amino acids. The CDR3 loop is CASGPDYRGLGDTEAFF. CDR3 coding DNA: TGTGCTAGTGGACCTGACTACAGGGGGCTGGGCGACACTGAAGCTTTCTTT.

J is TRBJ2-3 and V is TRBV11-2, with no clear D. The CDR3 contains 15 residues. The germline gives CDR1 SGHAT, CDR2 FQNNGV. V lost 5 bases and J 2 bases, leaving 14 bases between the germline ends. CDR3 coding DNA: TGTGCCAGCAGCACCCAAACAACCCCCACAGATACGCAGTATTTT. It translates to CASSTQTTPTDTQYF.

This clone was found a few times. This chain uses TRBV28 with TRBJ1-1; 7 bases match TRBD1. The CDR3 runs 14 residues. CDR1 is MDHEN and CDR2 is SYDVKM in the germline V gene. V was pared by 2 bases and J by 5 bases, with 5 bases of the junction left unmatched. This CDR3 is CASSLRGHGTEAFF. In DNA form, the CDR3 reads TGTGCCAGCAGTTTAAGGGGGCACGGGACTGAAGCTTTCTTT. Full variable domain (rest looked up from reference TRBV28 and TRBJ1-1): DVKVTQSSRYLVKRTGEKVFLECVQDMDHENMFWYRQDPGLGLRLIYFSYDVKMKEKGDIPEGYSVSREKKERFSLILESASTNQTSMYLCASSLRGHGTEAFFGQGTRLTVV.